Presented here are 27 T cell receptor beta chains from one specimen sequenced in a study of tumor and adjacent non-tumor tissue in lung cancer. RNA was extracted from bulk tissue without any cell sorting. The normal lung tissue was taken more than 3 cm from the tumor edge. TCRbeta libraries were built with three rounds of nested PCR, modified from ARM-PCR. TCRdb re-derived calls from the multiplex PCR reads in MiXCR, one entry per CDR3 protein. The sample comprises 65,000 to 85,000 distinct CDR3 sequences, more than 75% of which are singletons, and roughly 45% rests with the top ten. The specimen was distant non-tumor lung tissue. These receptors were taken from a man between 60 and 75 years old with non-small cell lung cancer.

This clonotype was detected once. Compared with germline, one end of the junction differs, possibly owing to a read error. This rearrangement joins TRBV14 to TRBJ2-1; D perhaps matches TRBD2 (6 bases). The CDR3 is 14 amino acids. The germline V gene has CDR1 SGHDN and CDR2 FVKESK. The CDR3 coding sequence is TGTGCCAGCATCCAAGCAGGTGGGGGGTGTGAGCAGTTCTTC. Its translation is CASIQAGGGCEQFF.

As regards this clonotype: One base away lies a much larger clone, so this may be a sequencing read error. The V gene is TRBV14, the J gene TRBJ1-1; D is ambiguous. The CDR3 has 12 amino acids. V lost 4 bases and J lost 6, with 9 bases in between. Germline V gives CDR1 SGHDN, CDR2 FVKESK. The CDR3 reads CASSLDRAEAFF. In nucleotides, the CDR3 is TGTGCCAGCAGCCTAGACCGGGCTGAAGCTTTCTTT. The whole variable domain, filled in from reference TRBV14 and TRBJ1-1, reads EAGVTQFPSHSVIEKGQTVTLRCDPISGHDNLYWYRRVMGKEIKFLLHFVKESKQDESGMPNNRFLAERTGGTYSTLKVQPAELEDSGVYFCASSLDRAEAFFGQGTRLTVV.

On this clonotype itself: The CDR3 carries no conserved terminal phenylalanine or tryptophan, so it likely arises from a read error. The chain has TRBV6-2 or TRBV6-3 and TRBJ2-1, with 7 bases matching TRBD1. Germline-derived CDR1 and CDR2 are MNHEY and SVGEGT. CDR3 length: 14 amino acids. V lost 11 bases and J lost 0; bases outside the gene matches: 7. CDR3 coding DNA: TGTGCCGACACTAGACAGGGCTCCTACAATGAGCAGTTCTCC. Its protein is CADTRQGSYNEQFS.

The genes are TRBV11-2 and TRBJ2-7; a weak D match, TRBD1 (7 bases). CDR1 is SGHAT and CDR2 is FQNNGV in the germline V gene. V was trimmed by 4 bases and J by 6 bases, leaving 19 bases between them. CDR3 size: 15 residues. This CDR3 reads CASSSPGGWGFEQYF. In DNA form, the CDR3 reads TGTGCCAGCAGCTCCCCAGGGGGGTGGGGGTTCGAGCAGTACTTC.

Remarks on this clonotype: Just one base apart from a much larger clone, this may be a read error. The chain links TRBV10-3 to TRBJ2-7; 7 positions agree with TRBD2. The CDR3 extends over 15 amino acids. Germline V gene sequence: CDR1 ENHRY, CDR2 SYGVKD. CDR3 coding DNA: TGTGTCATCAGTGAGGATATGACTAGCTCGGTCGAGCAGTACTTC. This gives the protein CVISEDMTSSVEQYF.

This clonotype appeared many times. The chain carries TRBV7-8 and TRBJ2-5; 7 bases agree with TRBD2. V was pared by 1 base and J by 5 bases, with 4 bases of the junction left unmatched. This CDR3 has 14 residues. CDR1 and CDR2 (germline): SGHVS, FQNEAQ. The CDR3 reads CASSLERGFETQYF. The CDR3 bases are TGTGCCAGCAGCTTAGAGCGGGGTTTCGAGACCCAGTACTTC.

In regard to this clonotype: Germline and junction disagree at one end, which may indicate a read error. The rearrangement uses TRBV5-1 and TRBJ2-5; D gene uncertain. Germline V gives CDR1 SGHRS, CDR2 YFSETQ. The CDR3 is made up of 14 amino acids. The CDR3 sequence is CASISLGIQENQYF. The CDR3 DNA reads TGCGCCAGCATCTCGCTTGGGATCCAAGAGAACCAGTACTTC.

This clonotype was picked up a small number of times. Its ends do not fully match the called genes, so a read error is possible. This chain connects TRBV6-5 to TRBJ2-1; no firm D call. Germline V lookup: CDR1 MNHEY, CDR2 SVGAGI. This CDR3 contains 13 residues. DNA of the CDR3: TGTGTCAGCGCAGTTAAGGGTGCTAATGAGCAGTTCTTC. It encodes CVSAVKGANEQFF.

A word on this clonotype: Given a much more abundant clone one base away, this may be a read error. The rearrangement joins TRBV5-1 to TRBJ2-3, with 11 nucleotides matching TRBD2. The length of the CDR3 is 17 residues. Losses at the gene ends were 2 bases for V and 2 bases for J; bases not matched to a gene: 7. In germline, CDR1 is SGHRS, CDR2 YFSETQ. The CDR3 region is CASSFILAGVNTDTQYF. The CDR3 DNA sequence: TGCGCCAGCAGCTTCATACTAGCGGGAGTCAACACAGATACGCAGTATTTT.

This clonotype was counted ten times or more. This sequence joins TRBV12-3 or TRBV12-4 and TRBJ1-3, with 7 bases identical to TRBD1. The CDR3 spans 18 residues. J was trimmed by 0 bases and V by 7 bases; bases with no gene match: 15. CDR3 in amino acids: CASTPDRWSSYSGNTIYF. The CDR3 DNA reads TGTGCCAGCACCCCGGACAGGTGGAGTTCCTACTCTGGAAACACCATATATTTT.

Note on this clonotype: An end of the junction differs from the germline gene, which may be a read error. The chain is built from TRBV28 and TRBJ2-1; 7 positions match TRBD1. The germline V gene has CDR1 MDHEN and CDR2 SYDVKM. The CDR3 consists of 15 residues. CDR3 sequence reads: CANSLAGNRGGEQFF. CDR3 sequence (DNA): TGTGCCAACAGTTTGGCTGGGAACAGGGGTGGCGAGCAGTTCTTC.

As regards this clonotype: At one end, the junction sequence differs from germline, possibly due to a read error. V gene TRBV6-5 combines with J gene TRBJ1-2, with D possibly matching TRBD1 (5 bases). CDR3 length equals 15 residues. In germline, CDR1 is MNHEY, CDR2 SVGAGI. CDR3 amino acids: CDSISVSRGESDYTF. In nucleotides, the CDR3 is TGTGACAGCATATCAGTTAGCAGAGGGGAGTCTGACTACACCTTC.

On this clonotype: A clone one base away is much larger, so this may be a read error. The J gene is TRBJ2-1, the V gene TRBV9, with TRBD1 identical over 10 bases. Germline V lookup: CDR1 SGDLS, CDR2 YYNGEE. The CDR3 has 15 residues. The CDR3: CTSSQGQGGYNEQFF. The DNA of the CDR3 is TGTACCAGCAGCCAAGGACAGGGGGGCTACAATGAGCAGTTCTTC.

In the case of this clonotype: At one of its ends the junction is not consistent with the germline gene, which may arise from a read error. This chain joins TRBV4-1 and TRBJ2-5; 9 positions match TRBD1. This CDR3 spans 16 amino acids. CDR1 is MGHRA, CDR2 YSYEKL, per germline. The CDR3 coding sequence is TGCGCCAGCAGACAAATTAGACAGGGGGGGGAAGAGACCCGGTACTTC. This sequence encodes CASRQIRQGGEETRYF.

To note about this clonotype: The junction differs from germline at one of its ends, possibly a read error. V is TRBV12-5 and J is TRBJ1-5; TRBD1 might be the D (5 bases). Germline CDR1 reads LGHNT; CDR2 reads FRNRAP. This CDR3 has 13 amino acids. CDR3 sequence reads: CASGPDIDQSQHF. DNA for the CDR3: TGTGCTAGTGGCCCGGACATCGATCAGTCCCAGCATTTT.

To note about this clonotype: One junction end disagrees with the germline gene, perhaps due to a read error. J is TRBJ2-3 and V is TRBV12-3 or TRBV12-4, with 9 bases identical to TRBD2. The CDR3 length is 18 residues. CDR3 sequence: CACSSFGLAGAETDTQYF. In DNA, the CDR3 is TGTGCCTGCAGTTCATTTGGATTAGCGGGGGCCGAGACAGATACGCAGTATTTT.

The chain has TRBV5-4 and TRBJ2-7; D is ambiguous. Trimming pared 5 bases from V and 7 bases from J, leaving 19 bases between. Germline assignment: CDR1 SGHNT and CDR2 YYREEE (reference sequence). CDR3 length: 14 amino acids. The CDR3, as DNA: TGTGCCAGCAGACACGAGGACCCAACGTGGGAGCAGTACTTC. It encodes CASRHEDPTWEQYF.

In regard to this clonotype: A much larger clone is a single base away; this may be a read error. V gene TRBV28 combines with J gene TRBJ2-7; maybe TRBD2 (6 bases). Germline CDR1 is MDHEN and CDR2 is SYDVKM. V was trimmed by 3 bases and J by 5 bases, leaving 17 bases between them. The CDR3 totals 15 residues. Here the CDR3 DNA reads TGTGCCAGCAGTTTGGGTGTCGGGAGCGCCCACGAGCAGTACTTC. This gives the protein CASSLGVGSAHEQYF. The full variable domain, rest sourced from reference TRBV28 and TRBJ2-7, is DVKVTQSSRYLVKRTGEKVFLECVQDMDHENMFWYRQDPGLGLRLIYFSYDVKMKEKGDIPEGYSVSREKKERFSLILESASTNQTSMYLCASSLGVGSAHEQYFGPGTRLTVT.

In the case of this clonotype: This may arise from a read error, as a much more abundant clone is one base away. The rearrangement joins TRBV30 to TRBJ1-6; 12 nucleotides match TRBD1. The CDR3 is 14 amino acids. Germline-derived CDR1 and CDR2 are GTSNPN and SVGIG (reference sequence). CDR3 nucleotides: TGTGCCTGGAATAGGGGGACAGGGGGCACACCCCTCCAGTTT. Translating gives CAWNRGTGGTPLQF.

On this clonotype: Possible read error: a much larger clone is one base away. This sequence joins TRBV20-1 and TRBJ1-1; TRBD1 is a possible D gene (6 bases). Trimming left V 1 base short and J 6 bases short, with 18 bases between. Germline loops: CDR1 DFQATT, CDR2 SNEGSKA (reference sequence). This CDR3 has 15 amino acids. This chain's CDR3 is CSARVGHRFCAEAFF. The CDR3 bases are TGCAGTGCTAGAGTGGGACACCGTTTTTGTGCTGAAGCTTTCTTT.

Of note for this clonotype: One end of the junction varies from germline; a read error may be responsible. The CDR3 region is CASSSRNSGTGKLFF. CDR3 DNA: TGTGCCAGCAGTTCGCGAAACTCGGGCACCGGGAAGCTGTTTTTT. The chain has TRBV7-8 and TRBJ2-2; a weak D match, TRBD2 (5 bases). This CDR3 has 15 amino acids. Germline CDR1 is SGHVS and CDR2 is FQNEAQ.

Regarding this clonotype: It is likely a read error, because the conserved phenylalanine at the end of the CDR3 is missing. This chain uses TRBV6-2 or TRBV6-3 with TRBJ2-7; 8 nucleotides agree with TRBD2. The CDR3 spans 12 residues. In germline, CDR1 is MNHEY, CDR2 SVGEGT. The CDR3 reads CTSSYGGDEQYS. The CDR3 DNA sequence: TGTACCAGCAGCTACGGGGGGGACGAGCAGTACTCC.

The CDR3 DNA reads as TGTGCCAGCAGCTCAAGACTGGGACCGGCCAACGTTCTAACTTTC. Protein product: CASSSRLGPANVLTF. The chain has TRBV7-8 and TRBJ2-6; D tentatively fits TRBD1 or TRBD2 (5 bases each). CDR3 length: 15 residues. Trimming cost V 4 bases and J 19 bases, with 26 bases left between them. The germline V gene encodes CDR1 SGHVS and CDR2 FQNEAQ.

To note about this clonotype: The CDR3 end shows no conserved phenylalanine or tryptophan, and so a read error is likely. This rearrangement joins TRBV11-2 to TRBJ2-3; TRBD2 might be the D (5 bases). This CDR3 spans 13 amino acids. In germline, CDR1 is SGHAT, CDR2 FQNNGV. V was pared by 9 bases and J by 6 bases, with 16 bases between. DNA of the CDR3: TGTGCCAGTGAGGTGGGGAGTATGGATACGCAGTATTTA. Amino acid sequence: CASEVGSMDTQYL.

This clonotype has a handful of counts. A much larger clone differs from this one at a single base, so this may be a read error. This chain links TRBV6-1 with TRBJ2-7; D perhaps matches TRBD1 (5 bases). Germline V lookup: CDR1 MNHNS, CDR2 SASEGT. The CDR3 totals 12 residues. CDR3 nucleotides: TGTGTCAGCAGTGAAAGGGGATACGAGCAGTACTTC. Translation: CVSSERGYEQYF.

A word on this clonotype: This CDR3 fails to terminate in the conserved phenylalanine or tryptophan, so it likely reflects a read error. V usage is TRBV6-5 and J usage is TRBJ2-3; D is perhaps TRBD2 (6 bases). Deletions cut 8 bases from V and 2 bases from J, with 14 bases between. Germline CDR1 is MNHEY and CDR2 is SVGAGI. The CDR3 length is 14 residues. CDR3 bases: TGTGCCAGCCGCCCGGGGGTTAACACAGATACGCAGTATCTT. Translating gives CASRPGVNTDTQYL.

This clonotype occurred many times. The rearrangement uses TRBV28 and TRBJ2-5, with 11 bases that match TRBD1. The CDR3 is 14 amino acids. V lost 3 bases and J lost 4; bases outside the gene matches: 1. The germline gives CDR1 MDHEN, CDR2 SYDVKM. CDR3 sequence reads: CASSLDRGLETQYF. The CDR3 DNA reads TGTGCCAGCAGTTTGGACAGGGGGCTAGAGACCCAGTACTTC.